This section outlines one TCR beta chain sequence together with its context. The assay was immunoSEQ multiplex PCR, and TCRdb's table has in-frame clones only and misses some. Among fewer than 20,000 clones listed, roughly 85% were seen once. V shed 0 bases and J 7 bases; nucleotides not matched to a gene: 4. Germline values: CDR1 MNHEY, CDR2 SMNVEV (reference sequence). CDR3 length equals 16 residues. These data come from a study of control samples from healthy donors and cancer patients. The genes are TRBV27 and TRBJ1-6; 9 bases agree with TRBD1. The clonotype originates from a man older than 75 with head and neck cancer. Sequenced sample: PBMCs. The CDR3 sequence: CASSLSTGQGNSPLHF. CDR3 nucleotide sequence: TGTGCCAGCAGTTTATCGACGGGACAGGGAAATTCACCCCTCCACTTT.